Listed here are 3 T cell receptor beta chains from one sample, sequenced in a study of CD8+CD57+ T cells in acquired aplastic anemia. It was patients with CD8+CD57+ cell expansion by flow cytometry who were chosen for sequencing. It was genomic DNA that served as the template for profiling TCR beta VDJ and CDR3. TCRdb reanalysed the reads using MiXCR and keeps one entry per CDR3 protein. Here the sample spans approximately 120,000 distinct CDR3 sequences, approximately 36% being singletons. Sequenced input: sorted CD4+, CD8+, or CD8+CD57+ T cells (not recorded which) from PBMCs. The receptors shown here come from a human donor with aplastic anemia.

This clonotype was observed a handful of times. The chain is built from TRBV10-3 and TRBJ1-2; D gene uncertain. The CDR3 sequence is 13 residues long. V was clipped by 4 bases and J by 2 bases, with 8 bases between them. CDR1 and CDR2 (germline): ENHRY, SYGVKD. CDR3 nucleotides: TGTGCCATCAGTGGAAGGGCCAACTATGGCTACACCTTC. Translating gives CAISGRANYGYTF.

This clonotype was seen repeatedly, ten times or more. The chain recombines TRBV5-6 with TRBJ1-6; no firm D call. This CDR3 has 17 residues. The V gene lost 0 bases and the J gene lost 0 bases, with 10 bases spanning the gap. Germline CDR1 is SGHDT and CDR2 is YYEEEE. In DNA form, the CDR3 reads TGTGCCAGCAGCTTGGCCTCGGAGAGCTCCTATAATTCACCCCTCCACTTT. It encodes CASSLASESSYNSPLHF.

Worth noting for this clonotype: The junction departs from the called germline gene at one end, perhaps through a read error. The chain couples TRBV11-2 to TRBJ2-5, with 7 bases lining up with TRBD2. The CDR3 runs to 14 residues. In germline, CDR1 is SGHAT, CDR2 FQNNGV. CDR3 residues: CASGLSGAQETQYF. Written as DNA, the CDR3 is TGTGCCAGCGGCTTAAGCGGGGCCCAAGAGACCCAGTACTTC.